The 30 T cell receptor beta chains given below trace back to one sample, sequenced in a study of cytomegalovirus exposure and HLA in healthy donors. The primer mix had 60 Vbeta and 13 Jbeta primers. The assay was immunoSEQ multiplex PCR, and TCRdb's table has in-frame clones only and misses some. The sample holds 110,000 or so clones; 77% are singletons and the top ten take roughly 5%. The sequencing input was PBMCs. The receptors originated from a middle-aged man in good health and CMV-seropositive.

The genes are TRBV10-3 and TRBJ2-1; 10 nucleotides match TRBD2. CDR3 length: 15 residues. Germline lookup yields CDR1 ENHRY and CDR2 SYGVKD. J lost 4 bases, V lost 4 bases, and 4 bases had no gene match. CDR3 DNA: TGTGCCATCAGTGCCCGGACTAGCGGATACAATGAGCAGTTCTTC. It codes for CAISARTSGYNEQFF.

V and J are TRBV4-2 and TRBJ1-2; D remains unclear. CDR1 is LGHNA and CDR2 is YNFKEQ in the germline V gene. The V end was cut by 1 base, the J end by 0 bases, with 15 bases between. This CDR3 is 17 amino acids long. The CDR3, as DNA: TGTGCCAGCAGCCAAGTGAATCGACCCGACTCTAACTATGGCTACACCTTC. Its protein is CASSQVNRPDSNYGYTF.

The rearrangement uses TRBV28 and TRBJ1-2; perhaps TRBD1 as D (5 bases). The CDR3 is 15 residues long. In germline, CDR1 is MDHEN, CDR2 SYDVKM. Trimming took 6 bases from V and 3 from J, leaving 17 bases between them. The CDR3 nucleotides read TGTGCCAGCAGCCCTACAGGTTCCCCATACTATGGCTACACCTTC. Its protein is CASSPTGSPYYGYTF.

As regards this clone: A junction boundary mismatches the germline segment, possibly from a read error. The chain carries TRBV2 and TRBJ1-5; D ambiguous. Germline V gene lookup returns CDR1 SNHLY and CDR2 FYNNEI. The length of the CDR3 is 16 residues. The CDR3 nucleotides are TGTGCCAGCAGTGAATGGAGCAGAGTTAGCAATCGGCCCCAGCATTTT. Protein sequence: CASSEWSRVSNRPQHF.

The chain is built from TRBV6-1 and TRBJ2-3; D may be TRBD2 (5 bases). V lost 6 bases and J lost 4, with 14 bases in between. This CDR3 is built from 14 residues. Germline V CDR1 and CDR2: MNHNS, SASEGT. CDR3 in DNA: TGTGCCAGCAGCCGACTCCCCGGGGCAGATACGCAGTATTTT. Protein product: CASSRLPGADTQYF.

The CDR3 DNA reads TGTGCCAGCAACGGGGGGACAGATACGCAGTATTTT. Protein product: CASNGGTDTQYF. This sequence joins TRBV10-3 and TRBJ2-3; 7 nucleotides line up with TRBD2. V gave up 10 bases and J gave up 3 bases; unmatched junction bases: 4. The CDR3 loop spans 12 amino acids. From germline, CDR1 is ENHRY and CDR2 SYGVKD.

The V gene is TRBV30, the J gene TRBJ2-1; 13 bases fit TRBD2. The germline CDR1 and CDR2 sequences are GTSNPN and SVGIG (reference sequence). Losses at the gene ends were 6 bases for V and 6 bases for J; bases not matched to a gene: 8. CDR3 length: 15 residues. The CDR3 nucleotides are TGTGCCTGTTCGACCGGGACTAGCGGGGTCAATGAGCAGTTCTTC. Amino acids: CACSTGTSGVNEQFF.

The chain is built from TRBV30 and TRBJ2-5, with 7 nucleotides matching TRBD2. With the DNA end fitting TRBJ2-7 better, the J assignment may be wrong. This CDR3 is built from 13 residues. CDR1 GTSNPN and CDR2 SVGIG come from the germline V gene (reference sequence). The CDR3 is CAWSVAGSYEQYF. DNA for the CDR3: TGTGCCTGGAGTGTAGCGGGATCCTACGAGCAGTACTTC.

The chain links TRBV29-1 to TRBJ2-6; D is possibly TRBD2 (7 bases). CDR1 and CDR2 (germline): SQVTM, ANQGSEA. This CDR3 region has 15 residues. Trimming shortened V by 5 bases and J by 2 bases, and 13 bases separated the two germline ends. The CDR3 protein is CSVLRGGTGANVLTF. The CDR3, as DNA: TGCAGCGTTTTGAGGGGGGGTACTGGGGCCAACGTCCTGACTTTC.

V usage is TRBV5-1 and J usage is TRBJ1-1; D might be TRBD1 (5 bases). Germline assignment: CDR1 SGHRS and CDR2 YFSETQ. CDR3 length: 15 amino acids. V dropped 0 bases and J dropped 4 bases, with 13 bases sitting between them. In DNA form, the CDR3 reads TGCGCCAGCAGCTTGGATCCGGGGGTGAGCACTGAAGCTTTCTTT. It codes for CASSLDPGVSTEAFF.

The chain recombines TRBV27 with TRBJ1-3; 9 positions match TRBD1. This CDR3 is 14 amino acids long. CDR1 is MNHEY and CDR2 is SMNVEV in the germline V gene (reference sequence). V lost 5 bases, J lost 2 bases, and 1 base stayed unmatched. Here the CDR3 reads CASSGQGTGNTIYF. CDR3 nucleotides: TGTGCCAGCAGTGGACAGGGGACTGGAAACACCATATATTTT.

This clone is a singleton in its sample. The chain couples TRBV11-2 to TRBJ1-1; D is ambiguous. V lost 5 bases to trimming and J lost 0 bases, with 7 bases between them. The germline CDR1 and CDR2 sequences are SGHAT and FQNNGV. This CDR3 comprises 13 residues. The CDR3 is CASSRNMNTEAFF. CDR3 DNA sequence: TGTGCCAGCAGCCGTAATATGAACACTGAAGCTTTCTTT.

This sequence joins TRBV7-2 and TRBJ2-1; D is perhaps TRBD1 (6 bases). V lost 6 bases, J lost 1 base, and 13 bases lay in between. This CDR3 is 15 amino acids long. Per germline, CDR1 SGHTA and CDR2 FQGNSA. CDR3 nucleotides: TGTGCCAGCAGTATACAGGGCCAATCCTACAATGAGCAGTTCTTC. This codes for CASSIQGQSYNEQFF.

This clone was seen a handful of times. The genes are TRBV5-1 and TRBJ2-1; D unclear. Germline V gene data show CDR1 as SGHRS and CDR2 as YFSETQ. CDR3 length: 14 amino acids. The germline V and J ends were trimmed by 0 bases and 6 bases, with 10 bases remaining between them. The CDR3 loop is CASSLALSGNEQFF. As DNA, the CDR3 is TGCGCCAGCAGCTTGGCTCTGTCAGGCAATGAGCAGTTCTTC. Looking up the rest from reference TRBV5-1 and TRBJ2-1 gives the full variable domain: KAGVTQTPRYLIKTRGQQVTLSCSPISGHRSVSWYQQTPGQGLQFLFEYFSETQRNKGNFPGRFSGRQFSNSRSEMNVSTLELGDSALYLCASSLALSGNEQFFGPGTRLTVL.

The rearrangement uses TRBV2 and TRBJ2-1; TRBD2 agrees at 9 bases. Germline V gene sequence: CDR1 SNHLY, CDR2 FYNNEI. The CDR3 extends over 12 amino acids. V shed 6 bases and J 7 bases; nucleotides not matched to a gene: 1. CDR3 in DNA: TGTGCCAGCAGCACTAGCGGGAATGAGCAGTTCTTC. This translates into CASSTSGNEQFF.

This chain joins TRBV30 and TRBJ2-7; TRBD2 agrees at 9 bases. CDR1 and CDR2 (germline): GTSNPN, SVGIG (reference sequence). Trimming removed 0 bases from V and 6 bases from J; junction bases left unmatched: 9. This CDR3 comprises 15 residues. This CDR3 is CAWSVLAGGTGEQYF. The CDR3 nucleotides read TGTGCCTGGAGTGTACTTGCGGGGGGGACCGGCGAGCAGTACTTC.

The chain has TRBV6-5 and TRBJ2-5, with D perhaps TRBD2 (8 bases). CDR3 length equals 16 residues. Germline V gives CDR1 MNHEY, CDR2 SVGAGI. Trimming cost V 4 bases and J 4 bases, with 19 bases left between them. The DNA of the CDR3 is TGTGCCAGCAGTTCCCGAGGGGGCGGGAGGAGAGAGACCCAGTACTTC. This encodes CASSSRGGGRRETQYF.

The V gene is TRBV19, the J gene TRBJ2-5; 7 bases map to TRBD2. The germline V gene encodes CDR1 LNHDA and CDR2 SQIVND (reference sequence). V lost 5 bases, J lost 6 bases, and 6 bases stayed unmatched. The CDR3 spans 13 residues. The CDR3 nucleotides are TGTGCCAGTAGTTCCCTGACTAGCCAGACCCAGTACTTC. Translation: CASSSLTSQTQYF.

V gene TRBV7-9 combines with J gene TRBJ1-5; D possibly corresponds to TRBD1 (6 bases). V was shortened by 5 bases and J by 4 bases, with 18 bases between the two germline ends. The CDR3 is 16 amino acids. Looked up from germline, CDR1 is SEHNR and CDR2 is FQNEAQ (reference sequence). The CDR3 DNA reads TGTGCCAGCAGCCCGTCCTCGGGGCAGGGGAATCAGCCCCAGCATTTT. Its protein is CASSPSSGQGNQPQHF.

DNA of the CDR3: TGTGCCAGCAACATAGGGACAGGGGGCGGAGAGACCCAGTACTTC. This gives the protein CASNIGTGGGETQYF. This chain links TRBV7-9 with TRBJ2-5; 12 bases agree with TRBD1. The length of the CDR3 is 15 residues. Germline CDR1 is SEHNR and CDR2 is FQNEAQ (reference sequence). The V gene end was trimmed by 7 bases and the J gene end by 4 bases; junction bases not matched to a gene: 7.

The chain uses TRBV5-4 and TRBJ2-2; 8 bases match TRBD1. Germline V lookup: CDR1 SGHNT, CDR2 YYREEE (reference sequence). V lost 3 bases, J lost 3 bases, and 7 bases stayed unmatched. The length of the CDR3 is 16 residues. CDR3 DNA sequence: TGTGCCAGCAGCTCCATAGGGACAGGTTACACCGGGGAGCTGTTTTTT. Its translation: CASSSIGTGYTGELFF.

The gene calls are TRBV5-1 and TRBJ1-2, with 7 positions matching TRBD1. The trim removed 5 bases at V and 6 bases at J, leaving 7 bases unmatched. In germline, CDR1 is SGHRS, CDR2 YFSETQ. The CDR3 loop spans 13 amino acids. For the CDR3, the DNA is TGCGCCAGCAGGAGGGGGCAGGAGGATGGCTACACCTTC. Its translation: CASRRGQEDGYTF.

This clone was recorded only once. The rearrangement links TRBV5-1 to TRBJ2-5; 8 nucleotides line up with TRBD2. The CDR3 is made up of 16 amino acids. Germline loops: CDR1 SGHRS, CDR2 YFSETQ. J was trimmed by 4 bases and V by 3 bases; bases with no gene match: 11. This CDR3 reads CASSSLAGGRGETQYF. CDR3 sequence (DNA): TGCGCCAGCAGCTCGTTGGCGGGGGGCCGGGGAGAGACCCAGTACTTC.

The rearrangement links TRBV9 to TRBJ2-3; 8 positions match TRBD2. V gave up 4 bases and J gave up 3 bases; unmatched junction bases: 7. The CDR3 length is 15 residues. Germline V gives CDR1 SGDLS, CDR2 YYNGEE. CDR3 bases: TGTGCCAGCAGCTTAGGGACTAGAGGGACAGATACGCAGTATTTT. This sequence encodes CASSLGTRGTDTQYF.

This clone was recorded a few times. V and J are TRBV28 and TRBJ1-5; 7 bases agree with TRBD1. There are 15 residues in the CDR3. From germline, CDR1 is MDHEN and CDR2 SYDVKM. V lost 7 bases to trimming and J lost 7 bases; unmatched junction nucleotides: 13. CDR3 sequence: CASTLIKTGPQPQHF. CDR3 coding DNA: TGTGCCAGCACCTTGATAAAGACAGGGCCACAGCCCCAGCATTTT.

CDR3 in DNA: TGTGCCAGCAGCACGGGACTAGCGGGGGACGAGCAGTACTTC. Protein sequence: CASSTGLAGDEQYF. The chain combines TRBV9 with TRBJ2-5; 14 bases are shared with TRBD2. The J call may be in error: the DNA end matches TRBJ2-7 better. Looked up from germline, CDR1 is SGDLS and CDR2 is YYNGEE. The CDR3 sequence is 14 residues long.

The chain recombines TRBV4-3 with TRBJ1-1, with 8 bases that match TRBD1. This CDR3 is 15 amino acids long. V lost 4 bases, J lost 5 bases, and 9 bases stayed unmatched. Germline V gene sequence: CDR1 LGHNA, CDR2 YSLEER. The CDR3 here is CASSLQTGGGTEAFF. DNA of the CDR3: TGCGCCAGCAGCCTACAAACAGGGGGGGGAACTGAAGCTTTCTTT.

This clone appeared a single time. This chain's CDR3 is CASRRQPSSSYEQYF. CDR3 bases: TGTGCCAGCAGAAGACAGCCCTCCAGCTCCTACGAGCAGTACTTC. V and J are TRBV6-5 and TRBJ2-7, with D tentatively TRBD1 (5 bases). CDR3 length equals 15 residues. V shed 6 bases and J shed 0 bases, with 15 bases lying between them. Germline V lookup: CDR1 MNHEY, CDR2 SVGAGI.

Notes on this clone: Other DNA sequences in the same sample also yield this CDR3. CDR3 residues: CASSLSGGNTEAFF. CDR3 bases: TGCGCCAGCAGCTTAAGCGGGGGTAACACTGAAGCTTTCTTT. The chain employs TRBV5-1 and TRBJ1-1; TRBD1 might be the D (5 bases). CDR1 and CDR2 (germline): SGHRS, YFSETQ. The CDR3 consists of 14 residues. Deletions cut 2 bases from V and 2 bases from J, with 10 bases between.

V is TRBV7-3 and J is TRBJ2-7; D might be TRBD1 (5 bases). V gave up 4 bases and J gave up 6 bases, with 10 bases separating them. The CDR3 runs to 12 residues. Germline V lookup: CDR1 SGHTA, CDR2 FQGTGA. The CDR3 loop reads CASSSQGTEQYF. The CDR3 nucleotides are TGTGCCAGCAGCTCCCAGGGTACCGAGCAGTACTTC.